These 12 T cell receptor beta chains came from one sample sequenced in a study of beta chain features in type 1 diabetes. TCRB transcripts that were expressed got sequenced, as all of the isolated RNA had been reverse transcribed. Libraries were prepared by immunoSEQ multiplex PCR; TCRdb keeps only in-frame clonotypes and omits some of them. This sample has fewer than 250,000 clones; roughly 14% occur once, and the top ten carry 0.025% to 0.03%. The specimen sequenced was naive CD4+ T cells from blood. The source is a woman aged 40 to 49 in good health.

The chain links TRBV5-5 to TRBJ1-5; 8 nucleotides match TRBD1. V lost 2 bases to trimming and J lost 1 base; unmatched junction nucleotides: 8. Germline V gives CDR1 SGHKS, CDR2 YYEKEE (reference sequence). The CDR3 spans 17 residues. This CDR3 is CASSFGQGLESNQPQHF. The CDR3 nucleotides read TGTGCCAGCAGCTTTGGACAGGGACTTGAAAGCAATCAGCCCCAGCATTTT.

This clone has only a few counts. The chain combines TRBV4-2 with TRBJ1-6; the D is unclear. The CDR3 length is 15 residues. Germline values: CDR1 LGHNA, CDR2 YNFKEQ. V gave up 0 bases and J gave up 0 bases, with 3 bases separating them. CDR3 in amino acids: CASSQEASYNSPLHF. The CDR3 DNA follows: TGTGCCAGCAGCCAAGAAGCCTCCTATAATTCACCCCTCCACTTT.

This chain links TRBV29-1 with TRBJ2-2; tentatively, D is TRBD2 (5 bases). This CDR3 has 14 residues. Germline loops: CDR1 SQVTM, CDR2 ANQGSEA. V lost 6 bases and J 4 bases, leaving 15 bases between the germline ends. The CDR3 DNA is TGCAGCGTCAGAATCGGAGGAGGCACCGGGGAGCTGTTTTTT. This translates into CSVRIGGGTGELFF.

This chain's CDR3 is CASSDMSSYNSPLHF. For the CDR3, the DNA is TGTGCCAGCAGCGACATGAGCTCCTATAATTCACCCCTCCACTTT. This chain connects TRBV2 to TRBJ1-6; D is unclear. V was clipped by 6 bases and J by 0 bases, with 9 bases between them. CDR1 SNHLY and CDR2 FYNNEI come from the germline V gene. The CDR3 has 15 amino acids.

The CDR3 region is CASSRGRGFSTDTQYF. In DNA, the CDR3 is TGTGCCAGCAGCCGAGGCAGGGGGTTCTCCACAGATACGCAGTATTTT. The J gene is TRBJ2-3, the V gene TRBV7-9; 7 bases agree with TRBD1. This CDR3 region has 16 residues. The V and J ends lost 5 bases and 2 bases, in that order; junction bases with no gene match: 10. CDR1 is SEHNR, CDR2 FQNEAQ, per germline (reference sequence). Based on the CDR3 plus reference TRBV7-9 and TRBJ2-3, the full variable domain is DTGVSQNPRHKITKRGQNVTFRCDPISEHNRLYWYRQTLGQGPEFLTYFQNEAQLEKSRLLSDRFSAERPKGSFSTLEIQRTEQGDSAMYLCASSRGRGFSTDTQYFGPGTRLTVL.

This clone was detected only a few times. The genes are TRBV5-1 and TRBJ1-2; D is ambiguous. This CDR3 contains 13 residues. The germline CDR1 and CDR2 sequences are SGHRS and YFSETQ. V gave up 7 bases and J gave up 4 bases, with 14 bases separating them. The CDR3 spells CASGIHGLYGYTF. The CDR3 DNA reads as TGCGCCAGCGGAATACATGGGCTCTATGGCTACACCTTC.

This sequence joins TRBV6-5 and TRBJ1-5; no clear D. V lost 2 bases, J lost 3 bases, and 5 bases lay in between. CDR3 length: 13 amino acids. The germline V gene encodes CDR1 MNHEY and CDR2 SVGAGI. The CDR3 reads CASSYRPNQPQHF. In DNA form, the CDR3 reads TGTGCCAGCAGTTACCGTCCCAATCAGCCCCAGCATTTT.

In DNA, the CDR3 is TGTGCCAGCAGCTCCGGGATCCCCGAGCAGTACTTC. Translating it yields CASSSGIPEQYF. V usage is TRBV5-6 and J usage is TRBJ2-7; a weak D match, TRBD2 (5 bases). From germline, CDR1 is SGHDT and CDR2 YYEEEE. V was cut by 3 bases and J by 6 bases, with 10 bases left in between. CDR3 length: 12 residues.

The chain links TRBV19 to TRBJ2-7, with 7 positions matching TRBD1. The CDR3 loop spans 14 amino acids. Germline V gene sequence: CDR1 LNHDA, CDR2 SQIVND (reference sequence). V was pared by 10 bases and J by 2 bases, with 11 bases of the junction left unmatched. The CDR3 loop is CATTGQDPPYEQYF. For the CDR3, the DNA is TGTGCCACAACAGGACAGGACCCCCCCTACGAGCAGTACTTC.

The V and J genes are TRBV11-2 and TRBJ1-1; D is undetermined. Between the trimmed V and J ends, which lost 0 bases and 5 bases, there was a span of 7 bases. Germline V gene lookup returns CDR1 SGHAT and CDR2 FQNNGV. This CDR3 is 13 amino acids long. CDR3 sequence: CASSLDPRTEAFF. DNA for the CDR3: TGTGCCAGCAGCTTAGACCCGCGGACTGAAGCTTTCTTT. The variable domain in full, completed from reference TRBV11-2 and TRBJ1-1, reads EAGVAQSPRYKIIEKRQSVAFWCNPISGHATLYWYQQILGQGPKLLIQFQNNGVVDDSQLPKDRFSAERLKGVDSTLKIQPAKLEDSAVYLCASSLDPRTEAFFGQGTRLTVV.

The chain joins TRBV10-3 to TRBJ1-5; 7 bases map to TRBD1. Germline-derived CDR1 and CDR2 are ENHRY and SYGVKD. V shed 6 bases, J shed 4 bases, and the junction held 3 bases outside the gene matches. CDR3 length: 13 residues. CDR3 coding DNA: TGTGCCATCAGCGACAGGGAAAATCAGCCCCAGCATTTT. Translated, it gives CAISDRENQPQHF.

This clone was seen only a few times. CDR3 in amino acids: CASSIDEGEGQPQHF. CDR3 sequence (DNA): TGTGCCAGTAGTATAGATGAAGGGGAAGGGCAGCCCCAGCATTTT. The V and J genes are TRBV19 and TRBJ1-5; a weak D match, TRBD1 (5 bases). Trimming cost V 0 bases and J 7 bases, with 13 bases left between them. The CDR3 spans 15 residues. Looked up from germline, CDR1 is LNHDA and CDR2 is SQIVND (reference sequence). Together with reference TRBV19 and TRBJ1-5, the CDR3 gives the full variable domain: DGGITQSPKYLFRKEGQNVTLSCEQNLNHDAMYWYRQDPGQGLRLIYYSQIVNDFQKGDIAEGYSVSREKKESFPLTVTSAQKNPTAFYLCASSIDEGEGQPQHFGDGTRLSIL.